The 15 T cell receptor beta chains reported below all come from one sample, sequenced in a study of blood T cell repertoires in COVID-19. The protocol was immunoSEQ multiplex PCR, while the TCRdb copy is restricted to in-frame clones and leaves out a portion. The sample comprises about 140,000 clones, roughly 80% of which are singletons, and around 8.6% rests with the top ten. Sequencing used peripheral blood. These receptors came from a human donor in a cohort sampled during active COVID-19.

This chain joins TRBV5-8 and TRBJ1-5; 10 bases map to TRBD1. This CDR3 is 20 amino acids long. CDR1 is SGHTS and CDR2 is YDEGEE in the germline V gene. V lost 0 bases and J lost 1; bases outside the gene matches: 13. The CDR3 DNA reads TGTGCCAGCAGCTTGGTATTAGGGGGGACAGGGGAAGCCAGCAATCAGCCCCAGCATTTT. It encodes CASSLVLGGTGEASNQPQHF.

The V call is TRBV6-5, the J call TRBJ2-5; 7 nucleotides match TRBD2. V lost 6 bases and J lost 0; bases outside the gene matches: 1. This CDR3 contains 13 residues. The germline V gene encodes CDR1 MNHEY and CDR2 SVGAGI. The CDR3, as DNA: TGTGCCAGCAGAGCGGGACACCAAGAGACCCAGTACTTC. Its protein is CASRAGHQETQYF.

This clone was seen just once. CDR3 nucleotide sequence: TGTGCCAGCAGCCGGGGACAGAGTAACTATGGCTACACCTTC. Protein: CASSRGQSNYGYTF. J is TRBJ1-2 and V is TRBV6-5; 7 bases agree with TRBD1. Germline V lookup: CDR1 MNHEY, CDR2 SVGAGI. Trimming cost V 6 bases and J 1 base; bases outside gene matches: 5. The CDR3 runs 14 residues.

This rearrangement joins TRBV11-2 to TRBJ2-1, with 16 bases matching TRBD2. Germline V gene sequence: CDR1 SGHAT, CDR2 FQNNGV. The CDR3 covers 18 residues. The V gene end was trimmed by 6 bases and the J gene end by 9 bases; junction bases not matched to a gene: 14. CDR3 sequence reads: CASRSAGTSGGASREQFF. DNA of the CDR3: TGTGCCAGCAGGTCCGCCGGGACTAGCGGGGGGGCATCTCGTGAGCAGTTCTTC.

The chain employs TRBV28 and TRBJ2-2, with TRBD2 as a possible D gene (5 bases). Germline CDR1 and CDR2: MDHEN and SYDVKM. The CDR3 consists of 16 residues. Trimming stripped 5 bases from V and 4 bases from J, with 17 bases between. CDR3 amino acids: CASSTTRMAGTGELFF. CDR3 DNA sequence: TGTGCCAGCAGTACCACTCGTATGGCGGGCACCGGGGAGCTGTTTTTT.

This chain links TRBV7-9 with TRBJ1-1; maybe TRBD1 (5 bases). V was cut by 4 bases and J by 2 bases, with 8 bases left in between. The CDR3 spans 13 residues. The germline V gene encodes CDR1 SEHNR and CDR2 FQNEAQ (reference sequence). CDR3 sequence (DNA): TGTGCCAGCAGCTGGGGGGAAAACACTGAAGCTTTCTTT. Its protein is CASSWGENTEAFF. Together with reference TRBV7-9 and TRBJ1-1, the CDR3 gives the full variable domain: DTGVSQNPRHKITKRGQNVTFRCDPISEHNRLYWYRQTLGQGPEFLTYFQNEAQLEKSRLLSDRFSAERPKGSFSTLEIQRTEQGDSAMYLCASSWGENTEAFFGQGTRLTVV.

The chain recombines TRBV7-6 with TRBJ1-1; the D gene is possibly TRBD1 (6 bases). V was shortened by 4 bases and J by 2 bases, with 20 bases between the two germline ends. The CDR3 covers 17 residues. Germline lookup yields CDR1 SGHVS and CDR2 FNYEAQ. The CDR3 DNA reads TGTGCCAGCAGCTCCTACATCGTACAGGGATCCAACACTGAAGCTTTCTTT. Protein: CASSSYIVQGSNTEAFF.

The chain combines TRBV15 with TRBJ1-5; a possible D gene is TRBD1 (6 bases). Trimming shortened V by 0 bases and J by 8 bases, and 14 bases separated the two germline ends. Germline V lookup: CDR1 LNHNV, CDR2 YYDKDF (reference sequence). This CDR3 spans 15 amino acids. The CDR3 sequence is CATSRDSRGLEPQHF. As DNA, the CDR3 is TGTGCCACCAGCAGAGATAGCAGGGGCCTGGAGCCCCAGCATTTT. Variable domain in full (rest from reference TRBV15 and TRBJ1-5): DAMVIQNPRYQVTQFGKPVTLSCSQTLNHNVMYWYQQKSSQAPKLLFHYYDKDFNNEADTPDNFQSRRPNTSFCFLDIRSPGLGDTAMYLCATSRDSRGLEPQHFGDGTRLSIL.

The CDR3 nucleotides are TGTGCCAGCAGCTACCGGACTGGGGGGGGATCACCCCTCCACTTT. As protein: CASSYRTGGGSPLHF. The chain couples TRBV5-4 to TRBJ1-6; the D gene is possibly TRBD1 (5 bases). The V gene lost 3 bases and the J gene lost 10 bases, with 17 bases spanning the gap. The germline gives CDR1 SGHNT, CDR2 YYREEE (reference sequence). There are 15 residues in the CDR3.

The chain carries TRBV6-5 and TRBJ2-2; D is possibly TRBD1 (6 bases). Trimming took off 2 bases at V and 11 bases at J, with 12 bases between the two ends. The CDR3 covers 13 residues. CDR1 and CDR2 from the germline V gene are MNHEY and SVGAGI. Written as DNA, the CDR3 is TGTGCCAGCAGTTACGCCAGGGGCGGAGAGCTGTTTTTT. It specifies CASSYARGGELFF.

The gene calls are TRBV15 and TRBJ1-5; tentative D call: TRBD1 (5 bases). Trimming pared 2 bases from V and 10 bases from J, leaving 15 bases between. Germline loops: CDR1 LNHNV, CDR2 YYDKDF (reference sequence). This CDR3 has 14 amino acids. The CDR3 here is CATSRSDPGQPQHF. The CDR3 bases are TGTGCCACCAGCAGATCAGACCCAGGGCAACCCCAGCATTTT.

This sequence joins TRBV27 and TRBJ1-5, with D possibly matching TRBD1 (6 bases). CDR3 length equals 16 residues. Germline V gene data show CDR1 as MNHEY and CDR2 as SMNVEV (reference sequence). V shed 8 bases and J shed 2 bases, with 19 bases lying between them. DNA of the CDR3: TGTGCCAGCGGACAGTCCGGGTCATTTGGCAATCAGCCCCAGCATTTT. Encoded protein: CASGQSGSFGNQPQHF.

This clone was found a few times. This rearrangement joins TRBV19 to TRBJ1-4, with no clear D. Germline V gene sequence: CDR1 LNHDA, CDR2 SQIVND (reference sequence). This CDR3 has 13 amino acids. Between the trimmed V and J ends, which lost 3 bases and 6 bases, there was a span of 8 bases. The CDR3 here is CASSMRIDEKLFF. The CDR3 nucleotides read TGTGCCAGTAGTATGAGGATTGATGAAAAACTGTTTTTT.

CDR3 region: CASTPLPGQGSYEQYF. CDR3 DNA: TGTGCCAGCACCCCCCTCCCGGGACAGGGAAGCTACGAGCAGTACTTC. The V call is TRBV28, the J call TRBJ2-7, with 9 bases lining up with TRBD1. V shed 7 bases, J shed 3 bases, and the junction held 13 bases outside the gene matches. The CDR3 covers 16 residues. Per germline, CDR1 MDHEN and CDR2 SYDVKM.

The rearrangement joins TRBV5-1 to TRBJ1-4, with D hard to call. V lost 4 bases and J lost 2, with 15 bases in between. This CDR3 contains 16 residues. Per the germline V gene, CDR1 is SGHRS and CDR2 is YFSETQ. This CDR3 is CASSPAGSSTNEKLFF. CDR3 DNA: TGCGCCAGCAGCCCTGCGGGTTCCTCGACTAATGAAAAACTGTTTTTT.